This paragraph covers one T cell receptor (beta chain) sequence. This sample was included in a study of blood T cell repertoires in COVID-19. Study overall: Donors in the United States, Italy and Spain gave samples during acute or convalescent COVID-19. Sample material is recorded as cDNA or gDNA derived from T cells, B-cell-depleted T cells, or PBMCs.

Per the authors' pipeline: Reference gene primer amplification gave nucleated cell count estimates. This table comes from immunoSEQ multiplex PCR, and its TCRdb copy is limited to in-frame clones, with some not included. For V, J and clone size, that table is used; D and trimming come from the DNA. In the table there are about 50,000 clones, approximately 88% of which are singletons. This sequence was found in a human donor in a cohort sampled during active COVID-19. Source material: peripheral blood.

CDR3 sequence reads: CASSFRTADPQYF. The CDR3 DNA sequence: TGTGCCAGCAGCTTCCGGACAGCCGACCCCCAGTACTTC. V is TRBV5-6 and J is TRBJ2-7, with D tentatively TRBD1 (6 bases). The CDR3 runs 13 residues. Germline assignment: CDR1 SGHDT and CDR2 YYEEEE. Trimming removed 2 bases at V and 10 bases at J, with 16 bases between.